Listed here are 30 T cell receptor beta chains from one sample, sequenced in a study of cytomegalovirus exposure and HLA in healthy donors. The primer mix had 60 Vbeta and 13 Jbeta primers. Sequencing was performed with immunoSEQ multiplex PCR; in TCRdb, only in-frame clones are kept and a portion is missing. Altogether 160,000 or so clones are present, roughly 80% being singletons, with the ten largest covering roughly 1.2%. The sample comprised PBMCs. These receptor sequences come from a woman in her fifties or sixties in good health and CMV-seronegative.

This clone appeared once. This chain uses TRBV11-3 with TRBJ1-1; maybe TRBD1 (6 bases). The CDR3 runs to 14 residues. V lost 3 bases and J 0 bases, leaving 8 bases between the germline ends. Looked up from germline, CDR1 is SGHNT and CDR2 is YENEEA. The CDR3 loop reads CASSLGALNTEAFF. As DNA, the CDR3 is TGTGCCAGCAGCTTGGGGGCCCTGAACACTGAAGCTTTCTTT.

This clone was seen once. The gene calls are TRBV28 and TRBJ2-7; D uncertain. V lost 6 bases and J lost 2, with 5 bases in between. CDR3 size: 11 residues. Looked up from germline, CDR1 is MDHEN and CDR2 is SYDVKM. The CDR3 DNA sequence: TGTGCCAGCAGCCAGACCTACGAGCAGTACTTC. It codes for CASSQTYEQYF.

This rearrangement joins TRBV4-1 to TRBJ1-2; possibly TRBD1 for D (6 bases). V gave up 0 bases and J gave up 8 bases, with 19 bases separating them. The V gene's germline CDR1 is MGHRA and CDR2 YSYEKL. This CDR3 is 16 amino acids long. The CDR3 loop reads CASSQESYNRGSGYTF. CDR3 coding DNA: TGCGCCAGCAGCCAAGAATCGTACAATAGGGGGAGCGGCTACACCTTC.

The V and J genes are TRBV2 and TRBJ1-4, with D possibly being TRBD1 (5 bases). This CDR3 is 13 amino acids long. Germline CDR1 SNHLY, CDR2 FYNNEI. V was pared by 6 bases and J by 7 bases, with 12 bases between. The CDR3: CASRAMGGEKLFF. CDR3 in DNA: TGTGCCAGCAGGGCTATGGGGGGTGAAAAACTGTTTTTT.

V is TRBV6-1 and J is TRBJ2-7, with TRBD1 matching over 10 bases. The germline CDR1 and CDR2 sequences are MNHNS and SASEGT. Unmatched junction bases numbered 9, after V lost 3 bases and J lost 4 bases. CDR3 length: 16 amino acids. For the CDR3, the DNA is TGTGCCAGCAGTGAGAGACAGGGGGCTTTCAATTACGAGCAGTACTTC. Its translation is CASSERQGAFNYEQYF.

The CDR3 here is CASSFGSGTGSNYGYTF. CDR3 nucleotide sequence: TGTGCCAGCAGTTTCGGATCCGGGACAGGGTCTAACTATGGCTACACCTTC. The J gene is TRBJ1-2, the V gene TRBV28, with 9 bases aligning to TRBD1. J was trimmed by 0 bases and V by 3 bases; bases with no gene match: 8. Germline values: CDR1 MDHEN, CDR2 SYDVKM. The CDR3 is made up of 17 amino acids.

The gene calls are TRBV7-9 and TRBJ2-5, with 10 bases identical to TRBD2. Per the germline V gene, CDR1 is SEHNR and CDR2 is FQNEAQ (reference sequence). The J segment lost 2 bases and the V segment lost 1 base, leaving 4 bases of the junction unmatched. The CDR3 length is 16 residues. The CDR3 sequence: CASSLGEREGQETQYF. CDR3 DNA sequence: TGTGCCAGCAGCTTAGGTGAGCGGGAGGGGCAAGAGACCCAGTACTTC.

The chain uses TRBV9 and TRBJ2-7; no definite D call. The V end was cut by 0 bases, the J end by 0 bases, with 7 bases between. Germline CDR1 and CDR2: SGDLS and YYNGEE. The CDR3 consists of 14 residues. CDR3 in DNA: TGTGCCAGCAGCGTAGACCCGAGCTCCTACGAGCAGTACTTC. This translates into CASSVDPSSYEQYF.

The CDR3 reads CASREGALGKNIQYF. CDR3 in DNA: TGTGCCAGCAGAGAGGGGGCCCTGGGGAAAAACATTCAGTACTTC. The J gene is TRBJ2-4, the V gene TRBV6-5; 7 bases match TRBD1. The ends lost 6 bases at V and 4 bases at J; junction bases unmatched: 9. The CDR3 consists of 15 residues. The germline V gene has CDR1 MNHEY and CDR2 SVGAGI.

There are many counts of this clone. The rearrangement links TRBV28 to TRBJ1-5, with 8 bases that match TRBD1. CDR3 length: 18 residues. Losses at the gene ends were 0 bases for V and 5 bases for J; bases not matched to a gene: 12. The germline gives CDR1 MDHEN, CDR2 SYDVKM. The chain's CDR3 is CASSLWETSDREYQPQHF. For the CDR3, the DNA is TGTGCCAGCAGTTTATGGGAAACCTCGGACAGGGAGTATCAGCCCCAGCATTTT.

The rearrangement uses TRBV7-2 and TRBJ1-1; 7 nucleotides match TRBD1. CDR1 is SGHTA and CDR2 is FQGNSA in the germline V gene. The length of the CDR3 is 14 residues. The J segment lost 4 bases and the V segment lost 5 bases, leaving 7 bases of the junction unmatched. The CDR3 sequence: CASSRNTGVTEAFF. DNA for the CDR3: TGTGCCAGCAGCCGTAACACAGGGGTCACTGAAGCTTTCTTT.

The J gene is TRBJ2-7, the V gene TRBV28; D not resolved. There are 16 residues in the CDR3. Between the trimmed V and J ends, which lost 3 bases and 0 bases, there was a span of 15 bases. From germline, CDR1 is MDHEN and CDR2 SYDVKM. The CDR3 bases are TGTGCCAGCAGTTTGTCCAAGATAATCAGCTCCTACGAGCAGTACTTC. It yields the protein CASSLSKIISSYEQYF.

J is TRBJ2-2 and V is TRBV5-4; D is ambiguous. V lost 2 bases and J lost 1, with 12 bases in between. The CDR3 has 16 residues. Per the germline V gene, CDR1 is SGHNT and CDR2 is YYREEE (reference sequence). In nucleotides, the CDR3 is TGTGCCAGCAGCTTCTCGCGTTCCGAGAACACCGGGGAGCTGTTTTTT. Residues: CASSFSRSENTGELFF.

The gene calls are TRBV6-5 and TRBJ2-7; 8 bases agree with TRBD2. This CDR3 region has 15 residues. The junction had 9 bases not matched to a gene; V was cut back by 6 bases and J by 2 bases. Germline CDR1 MNHEY, CDR2 SVGAGI. The CDR3 coding sequence is TGTGCCAGCAGCCCCCTCCCAGCGGGAGCCTACGAGCAGTACTTC. Its translation: CASSPLPAGAYEQYF.

The CDR3 bases are TGTGCCAGCAGACCCGGGGGTGCCTTGGCGGCGCAGTTCTTC. It is translated as CASRPGGALAAQFF. The chain combines TRBV7-2 with TRBJ2-1; D is possibly TRBD2 (6 bases). Germline loops: CDR1 SGHTA, CDR2 FQGNSA. Trimming took 6 bases from V and 12 from J, leaving 21 bases between them. The CDR3 is made up of 14 amino acids.

J is TRBJ1-1 and V is TRBV19; 7 bases map to TRBD1. The germline V gene has CDR1 LNHDA and CDR2 SQIVND (reference sequence). V was clipped by 3 bases and J by 8 bases; unmatched bases: 9. The CDR3 totals 14 residues. This CDR3 is CASSIGTAQKEAFF. The CDR3 DNA follows: TGTGCCAGTAGTATCGGGACAGCACAGAAAGAAGCTTTCTTT.

The gene calls are TRBV9 and TRBJ2-7, with TRBD2 identical over 13 bases. The V segment lost 3 bases and the J segment 1 base; nucleotides outside the gene matches: 1. The CDR3 consists of 15 residues. Germline values: CDR1 SGDLS, CDR2 YYNGEE. The CDR3 loop reads CASSALAGGSYEQYF. The CDR3 nucleotides are TGTGCCAGCAGCGCACTAGCGGGAGGGTCCTACGAGCAGTACTTC.

Turning to this clone: The junction and the germline gene differ at one end; a read error may be behind it. The V gene is TRBV28, the J gene TRBJ2-7; D possibly corresponds to TRBD1 (6 bases). Germline V gene sequence: CDR1 MDHEN, CDR2 SYDVKM. The CDR3 consists of 12 residues. CDR3 nucleotides: TGTGCCAGCAGTTCCCCCAGGGGCAGGGTAGACTTC. Its protein is CASSSPRGRVDF.

J is TRBJ2-7 and V is TRBV5-1; 9 positions match TRBD1. The CDR3 has 15 amino acids. After removal of 4 bases from V and 3 bases from J, the junction contained 8 bases not matched to a gene. Looked up from germline, CDR1 is SGHRS and CDR2 is YFSETQ. CDR3 nucleotides: TGCGCCAGCAGCGCCCGACAGGGGGACCTCTACGAGCAGTACTTC. This gives the protein CASSARQGDLYEQYF.

The rearrangement links TRBV19 to TRBJ2-1; D might be TRBD2 (5 bases). V was clipped by 7 bases and J by 1 base, with 14 bases between them. This CDR3 comprises 15 residues. Germline CDR1 reads LNHDA; CDR2 reads SQIVND (reference sequence). Written as DNA, the CDR3 is TGTGCCAGTAATGCCCGAGGGTTTTCCTACAATGAGCAGTTCTTC. The encoded protein is CASNARGFSYNEQFF.

The chain recombines TRBV28 with TRBJ2-5; no definite D call. The germline gives CDR1 MDHEN, CDR2 SYDVKM. V lost 3 bases and J lost 5, with 13 bases in between. This CDR3 contains 14 residues. Written as DNA, the CDR3 is TGTGCCAGCAGTTTTATAGTCCTTCGGGAGACCCAGTACTTC. Its translation: CASSFIVLRETQYF.

A remark on this clone: Relative to the germline gene, one junction end is altered; a read error may explain this. The chain is built from TRBV7-3 and TRBJ2-3, with 12 nucleotides matching TRBD2. CDR1 is SGHTA and CDR2 is FQGTGA in the germline V gene. The CDR3 totals 13 residues. CDR3 nucleotide sequence: TGTGCCAGCAGCGTAGGACTAGCGGGGACCGCGATATTT. Its translation: CASSVGLAGTAIF.

The V and J genes are TRBV4-2 and TRBJ1-5; unclear D gene. The CDR3 has 13 residues. V was cut by 0 bases and J by 4 bases, with 4 bases left in between. The germline gives CDR1 LGHNA, CDR2 YNFKEQ. The CDR3 bases are TGTGCCAGCAGCCAAGAACGGAATCAGCCCCAGCATTTT. Its translation is CASSQERNQPQHF.

J is TRBJ2-5 and V is TRBV7-8; 13 positions match TRBD2. V shed 1 base, J shed 7 bases, and the junction held 9 bases outside the gene matches. This CDR3 has 17 residues. Germline V gene data show CDR1 as SGHVS and CDR2 as FQNEAQ. For the CDR3, the DNA is TGTGCCAGCAGCTTAGGGACTAGCGGGAGAACTCAACGGACCCAGTACTTC. Amino acid sequence: CASSLGTSGRTQRTQYF.

This clone was counted between two and nine times. The rearrangement uses TRBV5-4 and TRBJ2-7; D might be TRBD1 (6 bases). CDR3 length equals 15 residues. Germline lookup yields CDR1 SGHNT and CDR2 YYREEE (reference sequence). The V and J ends lost 4 bases and 3 bases respectively, with 17 bases between them. CDR3 residues: CASSPRGEGFYEQYF. CDR3 bases: TGTGCCAGCAGCCCCAGGGGAGAAGGGTTCTACGAGCAGTACTTC.

The chain uses TRBV21-1 and TRBJ2-7; the D call of TRBD1 is as the table states it, not checked on the DNA. TRBV21-1 counts as a pseudogene. This CDR3 is built from 14 residues. The CDR3 bases are TGTGCCAGCAGAAAAGTGGGACAGGGCTACGAGCAGTACTTC. Encoded protein: CASRKVGQGYEQYF.

In its sample, this clone was seen a few times. The CDR3 region is CASSRTGVVQPQHF. The CDR3 bases are TGTGCCAGCAGTAGGACAGGCGTTGTACAGCCCCAGCATTTT. This chain uses TRBV2 with TRBJ1-5, with 7 bases identical to TRBD1. Germline V CDR1 and CDR2: SNHLY, FYNNEI. Trimming cost V 5 bases and J 7 bases; bases outside gene matches: 8. The length of the CDR3 is 14 residues. The whole variable domain, filled in from reference TRBV2 and TRBJ1-5, reads EPEVTQTPSHQVTQMGQEVILRCVPISNHLYFYWYRQILGQKVEFLVSFYNNEISEKSEIFDDQFSVERPDGSNFTLKIRSTKLEDSAMYFCASSRTGVVQPQHFGDGTRLSIL.

The chain uses TRBV5-4 and TRBJ2-5; 8 nucleotides agree with TRBD1. V lost 4 bases, J lost 5 bases, and 7 bases stayed unmatched. CDR3 size: 14 residues. The germline gives CDR1 SGHNT, CDR2 YYREEE (reference sequence). The DNA of the CDR3 is TGTGCCAGCAGCCTGGACAGGGTTATGGAGACCCAGTACTTC. Amino acids: CASSLDRVMETQYF.

This clone was seen just once. The chain combines TRBV19 with TRBJ1-5, with a weak D call TRBD1 (5 bases). V lost 3 bases and J 5 bases, leaving 17 bases between the germline ends. This CDR3 contains 16 residues. Germline CDR1 and CDR2: LNHDA and SQIVND (reference sequence). Here the CDR3 reads CASSIIGRGLDQPQHF. The CDR3 DNA is TGTGCCAGTAGTATTATAGGGAGGGGCCTGGATCAGCCCCAGCATTTT.

The CDR3 bases are TGTGCCAGCAGCCCAGTAGGATGGGGCGGGGCCCTCCAAGAGACCCAGTACTTC. Amino acid sequence: CASSPVGWGGALQETQYF. The chain links TRBV7-2 to TRBJ2-5; D is possibly TRBD2 (6 bases). This CDR3 is built from 18 residues. Germline CDR1 is SGHTA and CDR2 is FQGNSA. V was pared by 5 bases and J by 1 base, with 23 bases between.